A single TCR beta chain is shown here with its context. What it binds is not known. This specimen belongs to a study of T cell responses to AZD1222 COVID-19 vaccine. Study-wide results and limits: Donors, mostly white British, included more females; clonal diversity was possibly underestimated. Increased Spike-specific TCR breadth and depth were observed after two AZD1222 doses. Samples come after the peak T cell response, not at day 14. Spike-spanning, vaccine-associated CD4 TCRs were dominant at 160-218 and 743-854.

TCRdb keeps only in-frame clones here, not all; method: immunoSEQ multiplex PCR. The repertoire consists of 140,000 to 150,000 clones, with around four fifths occurring once and the leading ten covering over 4%. V lost 3 bases to trimming and J lost 6 bases; unmatched junction nucleotides: 6. CDR1 and CDR2 (germline): MNHNS, SASEGT. The CDR3 extends over 14 amino acids. Sequencing was performed on peripheral blood, taken on day 0 of MenACWY control vaccination. The chain is built from TRBV6-1 and TRBJ1-2; 8 nucleotides line up with TRBD1. The TCR originated in an adult in good health. In DNA form, the CDR3 reads TGTGCCAGCAGTGACGGACAGGGTACCGATGGCTACACCTTC. It encodes CASSDGQGTDGYTF.